Presented here are 8 T cell receptor beta chains from one specimen sequenced in a study of OX40 agonist ivuxolimab in advanced cancers. The table came from immunoSEQ multiplex PCR; TCRdb's copy has only in-frame clones and leaves some out. The sample yields 95,000 to 100,000 clones, about 80% seen once. The starting material was CD4+ or CD8+ T cells sorted from blood, obtained in a trial of the OX40 agonist ivuxolimab. These receptor sequences come from an adult with an advanced solid tumor such as melanoma, head and neck, liver or kidney cancer.

The chain employs TRBV11-3 and TRBJ2-1; D not certain. The V end lost 2 bases, the J end lost 6 bases, and 8 bases lay between the germline ends. Germline CDR1 and CDR2: SGHNT and YENEEA. The CDR3 consists of 13 residues. The CDR3 spells CASSLRESNEQFF. CDR3 nucleotides: TGTGCCAGCAGCTTAAGGGAATCCAATGAGCAGTTCTTC.

In its sample, this clone was seen once. This chain links TRBV7-3 with TRBJ1-1; 8 bases map to TRBD1. Germline assignment: CDR1 SGHTA and CDR2 FQGTGA. The CDR3 length is 16 residues. V was clipped by 5 bases and J by 1 base; unmatched bases: 9. This chain's CDR3 is CASSHKGQGKNTEAFF. The CDR3 DNA reads TGTGCCAGCAGCCACAAAGGACAGGGAAAGAACACTGAAGCTTTCTTT.

The rearrangement links TRBV5-5 to TRBJ1-2; 10 bases match TRBD1. V lost 3 bases and J lost 4; bases outside the gene matches: 3. The CDR3 has 14 amino acids. Germline loops: CDR1 SGHKS, CDR2 YYEKEE (reference sequence). CDR3 sequence: CASSSTGGSYGYTF. The CDR3 nucleotides are TGTGCCAGCAGCTCGACAGGGGGCAGCTATGGCTACACCTTC. Variable domain in full (rest from reference TRBV5-5 and TRBJ1-2): DAGVTQSPTHLIKTRGQQVTLRCSPISGHKSVSWYQQVLGQGPQFIFQYYEKEERGRGNFPDRFSARQFPNYSSELNVNALLLGDSALYLCASSSTGGSYGYTFGSGTRLTVV.

This clone was detected ten times or more. The chain carries TRBV9 and TRBJ1-1; D gene uncertain. CDR3 length: 14 residues. Trimming stripped 4 bases from V and 3 bases from J, with 13 bases between. CDR1 SGDLS and CDR2 YYNGEE come from the germline V gene. The CDR3 DNA is TGTGCCAGCAGCCCGAGGCTAAGTTACACTGAAGCTTTCTTT. It yields the protein CASSPRLSYTEAFF.

J is TRBJ2-7 and V is TRBV10-1; 9 bases align to TRBD1. The CDR3 contains 15 residues. V shed 3 bases, J shed 5 bases, and the junction held 8 bases outside the gene matches. Per germline, CDR1 WNHNN and CDR2 SYGVQD (reference sequence). The DNA of the CDR3 is TGCGCCAGCAGTGACCCCGGGACAGGGCGACACGAGCAGTACTTC. This sequence encodes CASSDPGTGRHEQYF.

This clone occurred once. This sequence joins TRBV5-6 and TRBJ2-3; D not resolved. Per the germline V gene, CDR1 is SGHDT and CDR2 is YYEEEE. V was shortened by 0 bases and J by 8 bases, with 7 bases between the two germline ends. The CDR3 loop spans 12 amino acids. The CDR3 sequence: CASSLAVGTQYF. CDR3 sequence (DNA): TGTGCCAGCAGCTTGGCGGTGGGTACGCAGTATTTT.

This chain connects TRBV19 to TRBJ2-2; D is unclear. The germline gives CDR1 LNHDA, CDR2 SQIVND (reference sequence). The CDR3 is 15 residues long. V lost 0 bases, J lost 0 bases, and 5 bases lay in between. CDR3 coding DNA: TGTGCCAGTAGTATAGACACCGCGAACACCGGGGAGCTGTTTTTT. Translated: CASSIDTANTGELFF.

The chain recombines TRBV2 with TRBJ1-5; D possibly corresponds to TRBD1 (5 bases). V was cut by 8 bases and J by 5 bases, with 16 bases left in between. This CDR3 is built from 14 residues. Germline CDR1 SNHLY, CDR2 FYNNEI. The CDR3 region has the DNA TGTGCCAGCGGGAGACACGCGGGGGATCAGCCCCAGCATTTT. The encoded protein is CASGRHAGDQPQHF.